A selection of T cell receptor beta chains follows, all from one sample in a study of blood T cell repertoires in COVID-19. Generated by immunoSEQ multiplex PCR, the TCRdb table keeps only in-frame clones and is missing some. The sample contains about 250,000 clones, roughly 90% of which appear only once. Sequenced sample: PBMCs or T cells enriched from blood (not recorded which). The receptors were gathered from a man aged 35 to 55 who had recovered from COVID-19. CDR3s include the opening cysteine and the closing phenylalanine or tryptophan. Each record gives: clone size, J gene, V gene, D gene, CDR3 protein, CDR3 DNA. The D gene is left open where the match is weak. Clone size is shown for a subset of rows, as once, few, many or a class of expanded clone.

-,TRBJ2-7,TRBV25-1,-,CASSDPGQGYQLNGQYF,TGTGCCAGCAGTGACCCGGGCCAGGGTTATCAGCTGAACGGGCAGTACTTC
-,TRBJ1-2,TRBV19,TRBD1,CASSTGQGRQFNYGYTF,TGTGCCAGTAGTACGGGACAGGGGCGCCAGTTTAACTATGGCTACACCTTC
-,TRBJ2-7,TRBV11-3,TRBD2,CASSSYSSGGYYEQYF,TGTGCCAGCAGCTCCTACTCTAGCGGGGGATACTACGAGCAGTACTTC
once,TRBJ2-2,TRBV3-1/TRBV3-2,-,CASSPPGAGELFF,TGTGCCAGCAGCCCCCCAGGGGCCGGGGAGCTGTTTTTT
once,TRBJ1-6,TRBV10-1,TRBD1,CAYQPYRGNSPLHF,TGCGCCTACCAGCCATACAGGGGTAATTCACCCCTCCACTTT
-,TRBJ2-7,TRBV4-1,TRBD1,CASSQVLRDRAYEQYF,TGCGCCAGCAGCCAAGTCCTTCGGGACAGGGCATACGAGCAGTACTTC
-,TRBJ1-2,TRBV7-2,-,CASSPATEPLYGYTF,TGTGCCAGCAGCCCCGCTACAGAACCTCTATATGGCTACACCTTC
-,TRBJ2-2,TRBV13,TRBD2,CASRPLAGANTGELFF,TGTGCCAGCCGGCCACTAGCGGGCGCAAACACCGGGGAGCTGTTTTTT
-,TRBJ1-2,TRBV5-6,-,CASSPEYGGYGYTF,TGTGCCAGCAGCCCCGAGTACGGGGGCTATGGCTACACCTTC
-,TRBJ2-1,TRBV12-3/TRBV12-4,TRBD2,CASQGRGEQFF,TGTGCCAGCCAAGGGAGGGGTGAGCAGTTCTTC
-,TRBJ2-7,TRBV9,TRBD2,CASSVEAGGAYEQYF,TGTGCCAGCAGCGTAGAGGCGGGAGGTGCTTACGAGCAGTACTTC
-,TRBJ1-4,TRBV6-5,TRBD1,CAISGNRGRLEKLFF,TGTGCCATCTCAGGGAACAGGGGAAGGTTGGAAAAACTGTTTTTT
-,TRBJ2-1,TRBV6-4,-,CASSLNSDNEQFF,TGTGCCAGCAGCCTCAATAGCGACAATGAGCAGTTCTTC
-,TRBJ1-1,TRBV5-5,TRBD1,CASSSTDRGTEAFF,TGTGCCAGCAGCTCGACGGACAGGGGCACTGAAGCTTTCTTT
-,TRBJ1-1,TRBV27,TRBD1,CASSHTGGRIDTEAFF,TGTGCCAGCAGTCATACAGGGGGCAGAATAGACACTGAAGCTTTCTTT
-,TRBJ1-2,TRBV19,TRBD1,CASTSRTGPSHPYGYTF,TGTGCCAGTACCTCACGGACAGGGCCTTCCCATCCCTATGGCTACACCTTC
-,TRBJ2-2,TRBV19,-,CASSTKRGGFRELFF,TGTGCCAGTAGTACTAAAAGAGGAGGGTTCCGGGAGCTGTTTTTT
-,TRBJ2-2,TRBV19,TRBD1,CASIVDRVDTGELFF,TGTGCCAGTATCGTGGACAGGGTTGACACCGGGGAGCTGTTTTTT
-,TRBJ1-1,TRBV3-1/TRBV3-2,TRBD1,CASSLAGQGIGPGRGAFF,TGTGCCAGCAGCCTAGCTGGACAGGGGATCGGACCGGGTCGAGGAGCTTTCTTT
-,TRBJ2-3,TRBV9,TRBD2,CASSPRGTSGRREDTQYF,TGTGCCAGCAGCCCCAGAGGGACTAGCGGGCGCCGGGAAGATACGCAGTATTTT
-,TRBJ2-1,TRBV6-2/TRBV6-3,-,CASSLADPYNEQFF,TGTGCCAGCAGTTTGGCTGATCCCTACAATGAGCAGTTCTTC
-,TRBJ1-6,TRBV7-9,TRBD1,CASSFGTADSPLHF,TGTGCCAGCAGCTTCGGGACAGCGGATTCACCCCTCCACTTT
-,TRBJ2-3,TRBV6-5,-,CASSPSPSGDTQYF,TGTGCCAGCAGTCCCTCCCCCAGCGGAGATACGCAGTATTTT
-,TRBJ2-3,TRBV2,TRBD1,CASRDRGRGSTDTQYF,TGTGCCAGCAGAGACAGGGGGCGAGGATCCACAGATACGCAGTATTTT